The next 21 T cell receptor beta chains were all read from a single sample in a study of OX40 agonist ivuxolimab in advanced cancers. Here immunoSEQ multiplex PCR was the method, and the copy in TCRdb shows in-frame clones only, minus some. The top ten clones hold more than 20% of a sample with some 26,000 clones, over 80% of them seen once. Sequenced material: CD4+ or CD8+ T cells sorted from blood, taken in a trial of the OX40 agonist ivuxolimab. The receptors stem from an adult with an advanced solid tumor such as melanoma, head and neck, liver or kidney cancer.

The J gene is TRBJ2-7, the V gene TRBV7-5; the table's D gene call, TRBD1, was not cross checked with the DNA. TRBV7-5 is flagged as a pseudogene. This CDR3 spans 17 amino acids. The CDR3 bases are TGTGTCAGAAGCTTAGTGTCCCCAATCGGACAGGGCCACGAGCAGTACTTC. Translation: CVRSLVSPIGQGHEQYF.

In its sample, this clone was seen once. The rearrangement joins TRBV28 to TRBJ1-1; 7 nucleotides line up with TRBD1. CDR1 MDHEN and CDR2 SYDVKM come from the germline V gene. The CDR3 has 13 amino acids. V shed 7 bases, J shed 4 bases, and the junction held 6 bases outside the gene matches. CDR3 sequence: CASMWTGSTEAFF. The DNA for the CDR3 is TGTGCCAGCATGTGGACAGGCAGCACTGAAGCTTTCTTT.

This chain connects TRBV28 to TRBJ2-2; tentative D call: TRBD1 (5 bases). Germline CDR1 and CDR2: MDHEN and SYDVKM. V lost 3 bases to trimming and J lost 1 base, with 9 bases between them. This CDR3 spans 15 amino acids. The CDR3 is CASSLNRGNTGELFF. Here the CDR3 DNA reads TGTGCCAGCAGTTTGAATAGGGGGAACACCGGGGAGCTGTTTTTT.

V usage is TRBV7-9 and J usage is TRBJ2-7; the D is unclear. In germline, CDR1 is SEHNR, CDR2 FQNEAQ (reference sequence). V was clipped by 5 bases and J by 4 bases, with 15 bases between them. CDR3 size: 14 residues. The CDR3 region is CASSPPVARYEQYF. The CDR3 nucleotides read TGTGCCAGCAGCCCCCCCGTCGCGAGATACGAGCAGTACTTC.

This chain uses TRBV4-1 with TRBJ2-5; 9 nucleotides match TRBD1. With the DNA end fitting TRBJ2-7 better, the J assignment may be wrong. In germline, CDR1 is MGHRA, CDR2 YSYEKL. The CDR3 is made up of 16 amino acids. In DNA, the CDR3 is TGCGCCAGCAGCCACGCTATACAGGGGGCCCCCTACGAGCAGTACTTC. Translation gives CASSHAIQGAPYEQYF.

Only a few counts were recorded for this clone. V is TRBV19 and J is TRBJ2-7, with D possibly being TRBD1 or TRBD2 (6 bases each). Per germline, CDR1 LNHDA and CDR2 SQIVND (reference sequence). This CDR3 has 15 residues. V lost 3 bases and J 3 bases, leaving 15 bases between the germline ends. The CDR3 coding sequence is TGTGCCAGTAGTATTGGCCCGGGGGCGAACTACGAGCAGTACTTC. Protein product: CASSIGPGANYEQYF.

J is TRBJ1-2 and V is TRBV6-1; 7 bases match TRBD1. With V trimmed by 5 bases and J by 3 bases, 6 bases remained unmatched. The CDR3 sequence is 14 residues long. Germline V gives CDR1 MNHNS, CDR2 SASEGT. CDR3 protein: CASSKGQNYYGYTF. In nucleotides, the CDR3 is TGTGCCAGCAGTAAGGGACAGAACTACTATGGCTACACCTTC.

The chain couples TRBV4-2 to TRBJ2-7; 7 bases match TRBD2. V shed 2 bases and J 5 bases; nucleotides not matched to a gene: 9. The germline gives CDR1 LGHNA, CDR2 YNFKEQ. The CDR3 runs 15 residues. CDR3 bases: TGTGCCAGCAGCCAATCCCTGGGGGGGTACGACGAGCAGTACTTC. Protein sequence: CASSQSLGGYDEQYF.

The chain has TRBV28 and TRBJ1-5; D unclear. This CDR3 is 14 amino acids long. The V and J ends lost 8 bases and 1 base respectively, with 12 bases between them. Germline CDR1 reads MDHEN; CDR2 reads SYDVKM. The CDR3 coding sequence is TGTGCCAGCGGCCTCCCCGGGAGCAATCAGCCCCAGCATTTT. It is translated as CASGLPGSNQPQHF.

This chain connects TRBV6-6 to TRBJ2-7; TRBD2 matches 7 bases. This CDR3 has 16 amino acids. The germline V gene encodes CDR1 MNHNY and CDR2 SVGAGI (reference sequence). J lost 2 bases, V lost 0 bases, and 7 bases had no gene match. CDR3: CASSYSGTRGAYEQYF. The CDR3 DNA is TGTGCCAGCAGTTACTCGGGGACTCGGGGGGCCTACGAGCAGTACTTC.

The chain links TRBV9 to TRBJ2-7, with unresolved D. The CDR3 spans 14 residues. In germline, CDR1 is SGDLS, CDR2 YYNGEE. The V end was cut by 0 bases, the J end by 1 base, with 8 bases between. CDR3 bases: TGTGCCAGCAGCGTAGGGATCGGTTCCTACGAGCAGTACTTC. Amino acid sequence: CASSVGIGSYEQYF.

The chain is built from TRBV11-2 and TRBJ2-3; TRBD2 matches 12 bases. Germline V gene data show CDR1 as SGHAT and CDR2 as FQNNGV. The V and J ends lost 5 bases and 5 bases, in that order; junction bases with no gene match: 11. The CDR3 loop spans 17 amino acids. The CDR3 bases are TGTGCCAGCAGCACAAGTGGCCTAGCGGGAGGGTTAGATACGCAGTATTTT. Protein sequence: CASSTSGLAGGLDTQYF. The whole variable domain, remainder taken from reference TRBV11-2 and TRBJ2-3, is EAGVAQSPRYKIIEKRQSVAFWCNPISGHATLYWYQQILGQGPKLLIQFQNNGVVDDSQLPKDRFSAERLKGVDSTLKIQPAKLEDSAVYLCASSTSGLAGGLDTQYFGPGTRLTVL.

The genes are TRBV11-2 and TRBJ1-3; D call uncertain. V lost 3 bases to trimming and J lost 0 bases, with 15 bases between them. There are 17 residues in the CDR3. The germline V gene encodes CDR1 SGHAT and CDR2 FQNNGV. CDR3 amino acids: CASSLGPGPISGNTIYF. The DNA for the CDR3 is TGTGCCAGCAGCTTGGGCCCAGGACCCATCTCTGGAAACACCATATATTTT.

The rearrangement links TRBV11-3 to TRBJ1-1; tentative D call: TRBD1 (5 bases). The germline CDR1 and CDR2 sequences are SGHNT and YENEEA. The CDR3 has 15 residues. V was cut by 3 bases and J by 5 bases, with 16 bases left in between. DNA for the CDR3: TGTGCCAGCAGCTTCCCTGGGGGAATGGGAACTGAAGCTTTCTTT. It translates to CASSFPGGMGTEAFF.

This clone was counted between two and nine times. This chain links TRBV13 with TRBJ2-3; 8 bases line up with TRBD2. The CDR3 is 15 amino acids. Germline CDR1 is PRHDT and CDR2 is FYEKMQ (reference sequence). Trimming took 1 base from V and 10 from J; bases not matched to a gene: 10. The CDR3 DNA is TGTGCCAGCAGCTTAGTTTTAGCGGGGCGACAGGCGCAGTATTTT. It specifies CASSLVLAGRQAQYF.

This rearrangement joins TRBV9 to TRBJ2-5; D is possibly TRBD1 (6 bases). V was shortened by 0 bases and J by 5 bases, with 14 bases between the two germline ends. There are 15 residues in the CDR3. Germline CDR1 is SGDLS and CDR2 is YYNGEE. In nucleotides, the CDR3 is TGTGCCAGCAGCGTAGCGGGACAAGAATCGGAGACCCAGTACTTC. Encoded protein: CASSVAGQESETQYF. The complete variable domain, with remaining parts taken from reference TRBV9 and TRBJ2-5, reads DSGVTQTPKHLITATGQRVTLRCSPRSGDLSVYWYQQSLDQGLQFLIQYYNGEERAKGNILERFSAQQFPDLHSELNLSSLELGDSALYFCASSVAGQESETQYFGPGTRLLVL.

The chain's CDR3 is CASSLTSGSVNTEAFF. DNA of the CDR3: TGTGCCAGCAGCTTAACCTCAGGGAGCGTGAACACTGAAGCTTTCTTT. The chain has TRBV7-6 and TRBJ1-1, with D possibly TRBD1 on 5 matching bases. This CDR3 is 16 amino acids long. Trimming shortened V by 2 bases and J by 0 bases, and 13 bases separated the two germline ends. The germline CDR1 and CDR2 sequences are SGHVS and FNYEAQ. Full variable domain (missing parts from reference TRBV7-6 and TRBJ1-1): GAGVSQSPRYKVTKRGQDVALRCDPISGHVSLYWYRQALGQGPEFLTYFNYEAQQDKSGLPNDRFSAERPEGSISTLTIQRTEQRDSAMYRCASSLTSGSVNTEAFFGQGTRLTVV.

The chain employs TRBV5-6 and TRBJ2-1, with 10 bases matching TRBD2. The CDR3 has 15 residues. V shed 2 bases and J 4 bases; nucleotides not matched to a gene: 3. CDR1 and CDR2 (germline): SGHDT, YYEEEE. CDR3 DNA sequence: TGTGCCAGCAGCTTTCAGCGGGGGGGGTACAATGAGCAGTTCTTC. Amino acid sequence: CASSFQRGGYNEQFF.

V is TRBV7-7 and J is TRBJ2-7, with 10 bases aligning to TRBD2. Germline-derived CDR1 and CDR2 are SSHAT and FNYEAQ (reference sequence). This CDR3 is 16 amino acids long. The trim removed 5 bases at V and 1 base at J, leaving 8 bases unmatched. CDR3 DNA sequence: TGTGCCAGCAGCCCTACCCCACTAGCGGGATCCTACGAGCAGTACTTC. Its protein product is CASSPTPLAGSYEQYF.

Regarding this clone: One end of the junction is discordant with germline, which a read error may explain. V and J are TRBV7-9 and TRBJ1-3; 7 bases line up with TRBD1. The germline gives CDR1 SEHNR, CDR2 FQNEAQ (reference sequence). The CDR3 sequence is 17 residues long. CDR3 nucleotides: TGTGCCAGCGGCTTAGCGACAGGGTCCCACTCTGGAAACACCATATATTTT. Translating it yields CASGLATGSHSGNTIYF.

In this sample, this clone turned up once. The chain uses TRBV5-4 and TRBJ2-7; D assignment may be TRBD1 or TRBD2 (5 bases each). Trimming stripped 3 bases from V and 6 bases from J, with 16 bases between. The CDR3 loop spans 14 amino acids. In germline, CDR1 is SGHNT, CDR2 YYREEE (reference sequence). CDR3 sequence: CASSSGTLTLEQYF. CDR3 DNA sequence: TGTGCCAGCAGCTCCGGGACCCTAACACTCGAGCAGTACTTC.